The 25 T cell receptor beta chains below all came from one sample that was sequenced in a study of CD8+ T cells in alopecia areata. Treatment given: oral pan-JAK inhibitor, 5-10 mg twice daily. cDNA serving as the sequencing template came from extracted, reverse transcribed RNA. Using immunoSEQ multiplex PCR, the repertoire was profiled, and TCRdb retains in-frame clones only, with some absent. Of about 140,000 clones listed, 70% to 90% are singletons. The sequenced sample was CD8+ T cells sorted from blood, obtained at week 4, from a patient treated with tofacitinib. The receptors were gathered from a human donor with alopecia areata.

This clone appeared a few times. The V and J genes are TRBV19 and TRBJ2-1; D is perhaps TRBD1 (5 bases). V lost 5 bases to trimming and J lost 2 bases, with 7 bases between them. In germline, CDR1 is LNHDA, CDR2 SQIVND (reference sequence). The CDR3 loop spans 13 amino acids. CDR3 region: CASSPRAYNEQFF. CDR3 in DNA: TGTGCCAGTAGTCCCAGGGCCTACAATGAGCAGTTCTTC. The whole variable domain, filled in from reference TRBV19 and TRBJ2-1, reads DGGITQSPKYLFRKEGQNVTLSCEQNLNHDAMYWYRQDPGQGLRLIYYSQIVNDFQKGDIAEGYSVSREKKESFPLTVTSAQKNPTAFYLCASSPRAYNEQFFGPGTRLTVL.

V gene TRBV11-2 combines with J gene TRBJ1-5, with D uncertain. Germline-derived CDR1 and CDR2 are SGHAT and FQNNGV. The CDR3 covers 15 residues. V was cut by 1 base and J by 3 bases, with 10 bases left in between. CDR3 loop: CASSLGYGDNQPQHF. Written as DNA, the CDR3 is TGTGCCAGCAGCTTAGGGTACGGGGACAATCAGCCCCAGCATTTT.

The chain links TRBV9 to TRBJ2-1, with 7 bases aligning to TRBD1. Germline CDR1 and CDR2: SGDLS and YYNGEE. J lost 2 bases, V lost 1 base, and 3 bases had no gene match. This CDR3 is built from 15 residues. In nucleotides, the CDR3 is TGTGCCAGCAGCGTATCACAGGGGCCCTACAATGAGCAGTTCTTC. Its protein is CASSVSQGPYNEQFF.

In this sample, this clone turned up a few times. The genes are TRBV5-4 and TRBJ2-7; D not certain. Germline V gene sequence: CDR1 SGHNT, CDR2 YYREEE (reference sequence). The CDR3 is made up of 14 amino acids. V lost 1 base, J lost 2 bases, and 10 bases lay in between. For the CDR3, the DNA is TGTGCCAGCAGCTTGTCTGAACAGCCCTACGAGCAGTACTTC. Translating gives CASSLSEQPYEQYF.

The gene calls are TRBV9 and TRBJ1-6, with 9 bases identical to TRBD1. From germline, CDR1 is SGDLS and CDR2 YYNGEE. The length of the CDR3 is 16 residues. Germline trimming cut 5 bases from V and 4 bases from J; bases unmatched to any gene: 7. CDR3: CASSRTGEAYNSPLHF. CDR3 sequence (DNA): TGTGCCAGCAGTCGGACAGGGGAAGCTTATAATTCACCCCTCCACTTT.

DNA of the CDR3: TGCAGCGTTTCGATCCCTACAAGGAGGCCAGAAGATACGCAGTATTTT. This gives the protein CSVSIPTRRPEDTQYF. V and J are TRBV29-1 and TRBJ2-3, with a weak D call TRBD2 (5 bases). The CDR3 spans 16 residues. Germline loops: CDR1 SQVTM, CDR2 ANQGSEA. V dropped 5 bases and J dropped 5 bases, with 23 bases sitting between them.

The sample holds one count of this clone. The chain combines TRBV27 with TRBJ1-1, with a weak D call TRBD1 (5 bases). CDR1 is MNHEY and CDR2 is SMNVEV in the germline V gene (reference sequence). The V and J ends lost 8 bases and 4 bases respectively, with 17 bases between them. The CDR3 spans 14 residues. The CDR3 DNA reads TGTGCCAGCGCACCTGTGGGGGAGGGCACTGAAGCTTTCTTT. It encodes CASAPVGEGTEAFF.

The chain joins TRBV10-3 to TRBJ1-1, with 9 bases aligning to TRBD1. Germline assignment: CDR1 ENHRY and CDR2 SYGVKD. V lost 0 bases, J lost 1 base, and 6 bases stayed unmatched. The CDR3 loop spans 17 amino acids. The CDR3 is CAISESWDRDKNTEAFF. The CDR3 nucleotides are TGTGCCATCAGTGAGTCATGGGACAGGGATAAGAACACTGAAGCTTTCTTT.

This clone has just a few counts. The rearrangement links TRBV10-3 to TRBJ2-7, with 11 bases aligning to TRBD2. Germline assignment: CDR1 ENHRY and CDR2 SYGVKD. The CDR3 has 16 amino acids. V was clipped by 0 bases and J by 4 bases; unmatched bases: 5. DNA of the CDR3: TGTGCCATCAGTGAGTCTGGGACTAGCGGAGTATACGAGCAGTACTTC. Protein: CAISESGTSGVYEQYF.

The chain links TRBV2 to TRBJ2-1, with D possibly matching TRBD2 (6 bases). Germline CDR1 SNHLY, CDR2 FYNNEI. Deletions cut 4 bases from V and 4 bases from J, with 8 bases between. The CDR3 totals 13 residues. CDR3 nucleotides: TGTGCCAGCAGTGGGACTACTTACAATGAGCAGTTCTTC. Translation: CASSGTTYNEQFF.

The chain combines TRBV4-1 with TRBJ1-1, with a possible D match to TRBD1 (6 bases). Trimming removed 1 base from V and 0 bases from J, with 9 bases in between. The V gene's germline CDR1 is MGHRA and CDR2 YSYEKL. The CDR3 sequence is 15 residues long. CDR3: CASSQAQGMNTEAFF. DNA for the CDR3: TGCGCCAGCAGCCAAGCACAGGGAATGAACACTGAAGCTTTCTTT.

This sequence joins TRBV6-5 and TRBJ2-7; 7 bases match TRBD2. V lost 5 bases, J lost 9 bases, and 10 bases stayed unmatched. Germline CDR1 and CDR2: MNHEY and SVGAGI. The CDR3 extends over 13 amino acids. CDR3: CASSRSIREGQYF. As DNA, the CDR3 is TGTGCCAGCAGTCGTTCTATTAGGGAGGGGCAGTACTTC.

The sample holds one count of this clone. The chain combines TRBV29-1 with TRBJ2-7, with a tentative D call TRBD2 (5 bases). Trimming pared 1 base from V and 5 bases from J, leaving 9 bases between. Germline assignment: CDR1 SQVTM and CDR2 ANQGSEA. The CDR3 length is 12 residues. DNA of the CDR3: TGCAGCGTTGAAGGCGGGCCCGACGAGCAGTACTTC. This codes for CSVEGGPDEQYF.

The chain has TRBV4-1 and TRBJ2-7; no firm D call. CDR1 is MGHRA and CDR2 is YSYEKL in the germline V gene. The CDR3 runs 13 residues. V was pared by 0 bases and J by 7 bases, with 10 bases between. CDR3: CASSQDVYVEQYF. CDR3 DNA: TGCGCCAGCAGCCAAGATGTATATGTAGAGCAGTACTTC.

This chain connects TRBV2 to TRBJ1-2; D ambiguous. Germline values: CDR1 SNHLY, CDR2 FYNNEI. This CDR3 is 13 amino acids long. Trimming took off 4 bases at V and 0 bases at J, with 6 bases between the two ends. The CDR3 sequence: CASSGRPNYGYTF. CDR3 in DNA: TGTGCCAGCAGTGGGCGGCCTAACTATGGCTACACCTTC.

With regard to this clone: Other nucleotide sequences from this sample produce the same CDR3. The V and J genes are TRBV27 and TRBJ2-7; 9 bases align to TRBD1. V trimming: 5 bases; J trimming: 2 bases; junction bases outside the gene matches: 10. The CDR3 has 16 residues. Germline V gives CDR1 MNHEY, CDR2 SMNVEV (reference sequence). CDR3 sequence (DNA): TGTGCCAGCAGTCCCTCCCCCGGGACAGGGACCTACGAGCAGTACTTC. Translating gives CASSPSPGTGTYEQYF.

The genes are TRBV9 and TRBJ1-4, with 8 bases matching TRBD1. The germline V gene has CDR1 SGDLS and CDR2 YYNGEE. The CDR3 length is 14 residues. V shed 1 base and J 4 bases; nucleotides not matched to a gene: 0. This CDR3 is CASSVTGGNEKLFF. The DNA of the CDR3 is TGTGCCAGCAGCGTAACAGGGGGTAATGAAAAACTGTTTTTT.

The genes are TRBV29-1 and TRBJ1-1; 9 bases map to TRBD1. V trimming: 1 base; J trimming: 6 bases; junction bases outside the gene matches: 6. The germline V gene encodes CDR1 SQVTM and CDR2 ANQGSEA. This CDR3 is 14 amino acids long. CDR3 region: CSVEGGQGKAEAFF. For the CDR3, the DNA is TGCAGCGTTGAAGGGGGACAGGGAAAAGCTGAAGCTTTCTTT.

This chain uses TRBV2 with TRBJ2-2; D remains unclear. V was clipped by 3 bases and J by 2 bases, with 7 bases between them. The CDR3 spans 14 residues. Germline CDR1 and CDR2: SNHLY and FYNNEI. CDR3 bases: TGTGCCAGCAGTGAGTCCGTTAACACCGGGGAGCTGTTTTTT. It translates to CASSESVNTGELFF.

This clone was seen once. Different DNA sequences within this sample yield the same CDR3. The DNA for the CDR3 is TGTGCCAGCAGCGTAGGTACCGGGGCCTACGAGCAGTACTTC. The encoded protein is CASSVGTGAYEQYF. V gene TRBV9 combines with J gene TRBJ2-7; tentatively, D is TRBD2 (5 bases). V lost 0 bases, J lost 2 bases, and 9 bases lay in between. The CDR3 loop spans 14 amino acids. Germline loops: CDR1 SGDLS, CDR2 YYNGEE.

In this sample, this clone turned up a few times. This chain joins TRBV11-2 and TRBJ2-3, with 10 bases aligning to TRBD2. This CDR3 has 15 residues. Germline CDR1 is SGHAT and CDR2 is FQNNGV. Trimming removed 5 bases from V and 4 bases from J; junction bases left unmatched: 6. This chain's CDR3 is CASSTERGGSDTQYF. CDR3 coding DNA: TGTGCCAGCAGCACGGAGCGGGGGGGCTCAGATACGCAGTATTTT.

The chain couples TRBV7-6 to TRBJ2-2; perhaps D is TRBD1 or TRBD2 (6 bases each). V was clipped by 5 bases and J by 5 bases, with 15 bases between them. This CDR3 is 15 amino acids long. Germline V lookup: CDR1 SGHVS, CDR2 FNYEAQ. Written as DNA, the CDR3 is TGTGCCAGCAGCCAATGGGGGGCTGAGACCGGGGAGCTGTTTTTT. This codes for CASSQWGAETGELFF.

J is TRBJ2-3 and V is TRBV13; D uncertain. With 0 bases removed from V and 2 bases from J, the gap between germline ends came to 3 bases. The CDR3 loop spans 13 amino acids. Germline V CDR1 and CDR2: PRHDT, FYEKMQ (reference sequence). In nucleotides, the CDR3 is TGTGCCAGCAGCTTAGGCACCACAGATACGCAGTATTTT. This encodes CASSLGTTDTQYF.

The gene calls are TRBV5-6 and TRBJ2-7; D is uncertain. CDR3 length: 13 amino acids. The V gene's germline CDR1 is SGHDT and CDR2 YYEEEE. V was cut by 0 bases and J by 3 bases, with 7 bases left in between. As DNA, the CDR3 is TGTGCCAGCAGCTTGGGAGAGAGCTACGAGCAGTACTTC. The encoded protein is CASSLGESYEQYF.

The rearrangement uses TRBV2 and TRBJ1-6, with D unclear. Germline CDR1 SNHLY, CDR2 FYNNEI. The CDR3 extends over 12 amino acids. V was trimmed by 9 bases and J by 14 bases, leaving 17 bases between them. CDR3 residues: CASLGRGFTLHF. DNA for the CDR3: TGTGCCAGTCTGGGCCGCGGTTTCACCCTCCACTTT. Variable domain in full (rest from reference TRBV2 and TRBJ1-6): EPEVTQTPSHQVTQMGQEVILRCVPISNHLYFYWYRQILGQKVEFLVSFYNNEISEKSEIFDDQFSVERPDGSNFTLKIRSTKLEDSAMYFCASLGRGFTLHFGNGTRLTVT.